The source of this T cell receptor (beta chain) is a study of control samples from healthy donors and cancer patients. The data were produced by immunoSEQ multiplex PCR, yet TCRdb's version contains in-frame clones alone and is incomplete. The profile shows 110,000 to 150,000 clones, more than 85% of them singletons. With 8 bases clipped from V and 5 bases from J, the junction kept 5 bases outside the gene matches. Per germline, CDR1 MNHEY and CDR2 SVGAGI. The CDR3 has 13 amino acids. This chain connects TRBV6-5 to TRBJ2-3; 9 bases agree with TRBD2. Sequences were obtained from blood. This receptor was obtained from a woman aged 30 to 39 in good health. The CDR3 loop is CASWGLAEDTQYF. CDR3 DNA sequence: TGTGCCAGCTGGGGACTAGCAGAAGATACGCAGTATTTT.